The 26 T cell receptor beta chains in this list originate from one sample, sequenced in a study of OX40 agonist ivuxolimab in advanced cancers. Sequencing was performed with immunoSEQ multiplex PCR; in TCRdb, only in-frame clones are kept and a portion is missing. The sample lists around 50,000 clones, around four fifths occurring once. Sequences were derived from CD4+ or CD8+ T cells sorted from blood, sampled in a trial of the OX40 agonist ivuxolimab. The source is an adult with an advanced solid tumor such as melanoma, head and neck, liver or kidney cancer.

The genes are TRBV6-1 and TRBJ2-5; D call uncertain. CDR3 length: 14 residues. CDR1 MNHNS and CDR2 SASEGT come from the germline V gene. Deletions cut 2 bases from V and 4 bases from J, with 11 bases between. The CDR3 DNA is TGTGCCAGCAGTGAACTGGTTATAGGAGAGACCCAGTACTTC. It yields the protein CASSELVIGETQYF.

The V and J genes are TRBV19 and TRBJ1-5; D gene ambiguous. Germline-derived CDR1 and CDR2 are LNHDA and SQIVND (reference sequence). The CDR3 consists of 15 residues. Trimming removed 6 bases from V and 2 bases from J, with 14 bases in between. The CDR3 region is CASRGRNFGNQPQHF. CDR3 DNA sequence: TGTGCCAGTAGGGGGAGGAACTTTGGCAATCAGCCCCAGCATTTT.

The J gene is TRBJ2-1, the V gene TRBV29-1; D is perhaps TRBD2 (7 bases). There are 16 residues in the CDR3. V was shortened by 4 bases and J by 9 bases, with 25 bases between the two germline ends. Germline CDR1 is SQVTM and CDR2 is ANQGSEA. The CDR3 DNA reads as TGCAGCGTTGGCGGGGAGGGGGGCGATGAGAAGAGTGAGCAGTTCTTC. Its translation: CSVGGEGGDEKSEQFF.

This rearrangement joins TRBV19 to TRBJ1-5; D is unclear. The CDR3 loop spans 13 amino acids. V was cut by 7 bases and J by 4 bases, with 11 bases left in between. The germline gives CDR1 LNHDA, CDR2 SQIVND (reference sequence). The CDR3 nucleotides are TGTGCCAGTACCCGGGATGTAAATCAGCCCCAGCATTTT. As protein: CASTRDVNQPQHF. Full variable domain (outside the CDR3, taken from reference TRBV19 and TRBJ1-5): DGGITQSPKYLFRKEGQNVTLSCEQNLNHDAMYWYRQDPGQGLRLIYYSQIVNDFQKGDIAEGYSVSREKKESFPLTVTSAQKNPTAFYLCASTRDVNQPQHFGDGTRLSIL.

The chain has TRBV5-1 and TRBJ2-1; either TRBD1 or TRBD2 may fit D (5 bases each). The germline gives CDR1 SGHRS, CDR2 YFSETQ. There are 15 residues in the CDR3. V gave up 4 bases and J gave up 0 bases, with 11 bases separating them. The CDR3, as DNA: TGCGCCAGCAGCGGGACGGAGAGCTCCTACAATGAGCAGTTCTTC. Its translation is CASSGTESSYNEQFF.

This chain joins TRBV28 and TRBJ2-3; the match to TRBD2 covers 10 bases. CDR3 length: 15 residues. V shed 2 bases, J shed 5 bases, and the junction held 4 bases outside the gene matches. Germline loops: CDR1 MDHEN, CDR2 SYDVKM. The CDR3 DNA follows: TGTGCCAGCAGTTTAGACCTAGCGGGGGTAGATACGCAGTATTTT. Its protein is CASSLDLAGVDTQYF.

CDR3 sequence reads: CSVYREAGYTF. CDR3 coding DNA: TGCAGCGTTTACAGGGAGGCTGGCTACACCTTC. J is TRBJ1-2 and V is TRBV29-1; D is possibly TRBD1 (6 bases). CDR3 size: 11 residues. Germline CDR1 reads SQVTM; CDR2 reads ANQGSEA. Trimming left V 5 bases short and J 7 bases short, with 11 bases between.

The chain combines TRBV6-4 with TRBJ2-6; 8 positions match TRBD1. After removal of 1 base from V and 2 bases from J, the junction contained 7 bases not matched to a gene. The CDR3 extends over 18 amino acids. CDR1 is MRHNA and CDR2 is SNTAGT in the germline V gene. CDR3 region: CASSDLRQGLAGANVLTF. The CDR3 DNA follows: TGTGCCAGCAGTGACTTGAGACAGGGGTTGGCTGGGGCCAACGTCCTGACTTTC.

The gene calls are TRBV19 and TRBJ1-1; D might be TRBD1 (5 bases). Trimming removed 0 bases at V and 4 bases at J, with 15 bases between. Germline CDR1 and CDR2: LNHDA and SQIVND (reference sequence). The CDR3 consists of 16 residues. The CDR3 region has the DNA TGTGCCAGTAGTATAGATCCTCTAGTGGGGCGCACTGAAGCTTTCTTT. This encodes CASSIDPLVGRTEAFF.

J is TRBJ1-1 and V is TRBV29-1; 10 bases line up with TRBD1. V was pared by 8 bases and J by 2 bases, with 8 bases of the junction left unmatched. This CDR3 comprises 14 residues. From germline, CDR1 is SQVTM and CDR2 ANQGSEA. CDR3 in DNA: TGCAGCTACCGACAGGGGGCGTCTAACACTGAAGCTTTCTTT. Protein sequence: CSYRQGASNTEAFF.

This chain uses TRBV29-1 with TRBJ1-1; no clear D gene. CDR3 length equals 13 residues. Looked up from germline, CDR1 is SQVTM and CDR2 is ANQGSEA. V gave up 0 bases and J gave up 0 bases, with 5 bases separating them. The CDR3, as DNA: TGCAGCGTTGAAGAGGTGGTGAACACTGAAGCTTTCTTT. Protein sequence: CSVEEVVNTEAFF.

This rearrangement joins TRBV6-6 to TRBJ1-3, with a weak D call TRBD1 (5 bases). CDR1 is MNHNY, CDR2 SVGAGI, per germline (reference sequence). The CDR3 length is 15 residues. With 4 bases removed from V and 1 base from J, the gap between germline ends came to 11 bases. The CDR3 here is CASSFPQESGNTIYF. CDR3 sequence (DNA): TGTGCCAGCAGTTTTCCACAGGAGTCTGGAAACACCATATATTTT.

The gene calls are TRBV14 and TRBJ1-1; a possible D gene is TRBD1 (5 bases). V lost 4 bases to trimming and J lost 5 bases, with 14 bases between them. The CDR3 is made up of 14 amino acids. From germline, CDR1 is SGHDN and CDR2 FVKESK. The DNA for the CDR3 is TGTGCCAGCAGCCTGGTGGCGGGGGATACTGAAGCTTTCTTT. This translates into CASSLVAGDTEAFF.

The count of this clone is one. The chain carries TRBV4-1 and TRBJ1-5; D uncertain. V lost 1 base, J lost 1 base, and 8 bases lay in between. The CDR3 has 15 amino acids. Germline CDR1 is MGHRA and CDR2 is YSYEKL. CDR3 sequence reads: CASSQGAGSNQPQHF. In DNA form, the CDR3 reads TGCGCCAGCAGCCAAGGGGCCGGGAGCAATCAGCCCCAGCATTTT.

The rearrangement uses TRBV19 and TRBJ1-2; D gene unclear. The CDR3 is 13 amino acids. The ends were cut back, 3 bases at V and 1 base at J, with 6 bases in the middle. The germline CDR1 and CDR2 sequences are LNHDA and SQIVND (reference sequence). In DNA form, the CDR3 reads TGTGCCAGTAGTATGAGCGGTAACTATGGCTACACCTTC. Its translation is CASSMSGNYGYTF.

The genes are TRBV6-6 and TRBJ1-5; weak D call: TRBD1 (5 bases). V was trimmed by 2 bases and J by 3 bases, leaving 8 bases between them. Germline V gene data show CDR1 as MNHNY and CDR2 as SVGAGI (reference sequence). The CDR3 loop spans 14 amino acids. CDR3 amino acids: CASSYGGVNQPQHF. For the CDR3, the DNA is TGTGCCAGCAGTTACGGAGGGGTCAATCAGCCCCAGCATTTT.

The chain recombines TRBV29-1 with TRBJ1-3; D call uncertain. The CDR3 extends over 13 amino acids. Germline V gene lookup returns CDR1 SQVTM and CDR2 ANQGSEA. Trimming took off 7 bases at V and 0 bases at J, with 10 bases between the two ends. In DNA, the CDR3 is TGCAGCGCCTCCAGAAGCTCTGGAAACACCATATATTTT. The encoded protein is CSASRSSGNTIYF.

V gene TRBV5-1 combines with J gene TRBJ2-2, with D unclear. This CDR3 has 17 amino acids. Deletions cut 1 base from V and 7 bases from J, with 20 bases between. CDR1 SGHRS and CDR2 YFSETQ come from the germline V gene. The CDR3, as DNA: TGCGCCAGCAGCTTGTTCGGGCCGACCCCCAAGAGCGGGGAGCTGTTTTTT. Translation: CASSLFGPTPKSGELFF.

J is TRBJ2-1 and V is TRBV6-1; no firm D call. The ends were cut back, 2 bases at V and 6 bases at J, with 11 bases in the middle. Germline V gene sequence: CDR1 MNHNS, CDR2 SASEGT. This CDR3 has 14 residues. The CDR3 sequence: CASSEHSFPNEQFF. The CDR3 coding sequence is TGTGCCAGCAGTGAACATAGCTTCCCCAATGAGCAGTTCTTC.

The CDR3 bases are TGTGCCAGCAGTGCTCAAGGGGTGCGGTATGGCTACACCTTC. Translating it yields CASSAQGVRYGYTF. This chain joins TRBV27 and TRBJ1-2; D is possibly TRBD1 (5 bases). The length of the CDR3 is 14 residues. Germline V gene lookup returns CDR1 MNHEY and CDR2 SMNVEV (reference sequence). The V gene lost 5 bases and the J gene lost 5 bases, with 15 bases spanning the gap.

The rearrangement joins TRBV6-6 to TRBJ1-3; maybe TRBD1 (6 bases). The length of the CDR3 is 14 residues. The V and J ends lost 4 bases and 6 bases respectively, with 13 bases between them. The V gene's germline CDR1 is MNHNY and CDR2 SVGAGI (reference sequence). The CDR3 nucleotides are TGTGCCAGCAGTTTCTCCGACAGGCCAAACACCATATATTTT. Encoded protein: CASSFSDRPNTIYF.

The rearrangement links TRBV2 to TRBJ2-5; D is tentatively TRBD1 or TRBD2 (5 bases each). V lost 7 bases and J lost 5, with 23 bases in between. The CDR3 is 16 amino acids. Germline-derived CDR1 and CDR2 are SNHLY and FYNNEI. In nucleotides, the CDR3 is TGTGCCAGCAATCCAGCTTCGGGGCGCGGCGGGGAGACCCAGTACTTC. Translated: CASNPASGRGGETQYF.

The chain couples TRBV4-2 to TRBJ2-7, with 7 bases aligning to TRBD2. This CDR3 has 16 residues. CDR1 LGHNA and CDR2 YNFKEQ come from the germline V gene. The V and J ends lost 0 bases and 6 bases, in that order; junction bases with no gene match: 11. For the CDR3, the DNA is TGTGCCAGCAGCCAAGATCCAGGCGGCGGGGGTGGCGAGCAGTACTTC. Translation: CASSQDPGGGGGEQYF.

The chain has TRBV7-2 and TRBJ2-7; TRBD2 might be the D (6 bases). Germline values: CDR1 SGHTA, CDR2 FQGNSA. This CDR3 is built from 15 residues. V shed 0 bases and J shed 4 bases, with 13 bases lying between them. Here the CDR3 reads CASSLAGQGGYEQYF. Written as DNA, the CDR3 is TGTGCCAGCAGCTTAGCGGGGCAGGGAGGTTACGAGCAGTACTTC. Using reference TRBV7-2 and TRBJ2-7 for the parts outside the CDR3, the full variable domain is GAGVSQSPSNKVTEKGKDVELRCDPISGHTALYWYRQSLGQGLEFLIYFQGNSAPDKSGLPSDRFSAERTGGSVSTLTIQRTQQEDSAVYLCASSLAGQGGYEQYFGPGTRLTVT.

This clone was observed a few times. The V call is TRBV5-1, the J call TRBJ2-2; D is tentatively TRBD1 or TRBD2 (5 bases each). Trimming cost V 4 bases and J 6 bases, with 16 bases left between them. Looked up from germline, CDR1 is SGHRS and CDR2 is YFSETQ. CDR3 length equals 15 residues. The DNA of the CDR3 is TGCGCCAGCAGCCAGGTCGGGGACCGAGCCGGGGAGCTGTTTTTT. Protein sequence: CASSQVGDRAGELFF.

The chain uses TRBV11-3 and TRBJ1-1, with a possible D match to TRBD1 (5 bases). The germline V and J ends were trimmed by 6 bases and 1 base, with 18 bases remaining between them. The CDR3 loop spans 16 amino acids. From germline, CDR1 is SGHNT and CDR2 YENEEA. Here the CDR3 DNA reads TGTGCCAGCAGAGATGGGGCAGACACTAAGAACACTGAAGCTTTCTTT. Its translation is CASRDGADTKNTEAFF.